Following are 5 T cell receptor beta chains from one sample sequenced in a study of T cell repertoires in cytomegalovirus infection. TCRdb recomputed calls from the reads with MiXCR, one row per CDR3 protein. The table includes around 710,000 distinct CDR3 sequences, 29% detected once. These TCRs' antigens remain unknown. The input for sequencing was cultured CD8+ T cells from PBMCs, taken from culture after CMV antigen stimulation. The receptors shown here come from a human donor in good health (CMV status not recorded). Some clones in this sample may be carry-over from other donors' samples.

The rearrangement uses TRBV5-5 and TRBJ2-2; D may match TRBD1 or TRBD2 (5 bases each). There are 18 residues in the CDR3. Germline V gene sequence: CDR1 SGHKS, CDR2 YYEKEE (reference sequence). V dropped 4 bases and J dropped 2 bases, with 21 bases sitting between them. This CDR3 reads CASSKKLGRTINTGELFF. CDR3 sequence (DNA): TGTGCCAGCAGCAAAAAGTTGGGACGGACCATCAACACCGGGGAGCTGTTTTTT.

This clonotype was picked up many times. The CDR3 DNA sequence: TGTGCCAGCAGCTTAGAGACAGGGGTGTATCATGGCTACACCTTC. Amino acid sequence: CASSLETGVYHGYTF. The chain employs TRBV7-8 and TRBJ1-2, with TRBD1 matching over 8 bases. The CDR3 has 15 residues. V was clipped by 1 base and J by 6 bases; unmatched bases: 7. Germline V gene data show CDR1 as SGHVS and CDR2 as FQNEAQ.

The CDR3 DNA is TGTGCCAGCAGCTTAGGGTATGCAGGGAATCAGCCCCAGCATTTT. Translation: CASSLGYAGNQPQHF. The V and J genes are TRBV11-2 and TRBJ1-5, with D perhaps TRBD1 (5 bases). V was trimmed by 1 base and J by 4 bases, leaving 11 bases between them. The CDR3 covers 15 residues. CDR1 is SGHAT and CDR2 is FQNNGV in the germline V gene.

This clonotype was found a few times. The chain is built from TRBV7-9 and TRBJ2-3, with D possibly TRBD1 on 6 matching bases. With 7 bases removed from V and 2 bases from J, the gap between germline ends came to 13 bases. The CDR3 extends over 14 amino acids. CDR1 is SEHNR and CDR2 is FQNEAQ in the germline V gene (reference sequence). The CDR3 DNA follows: TGTGCCAGCACCAAAGGGGGAGTCACAGATACGCAGTATTTT. This sequence encodes CASTKGGVTDTQYF.

The V gene is TRBV6-2 or TRBV6-3, the J gene TRBJ2-1; possible D gene TRBD2, 6 bases. The length of the CDR3 is 15 residues. The V end was cut by 6 bases, the J end by 7 bases, with 19 bases between. Germline-derived CDR1 and CDR2 are MNHEY and SVGEGT. The CDR3 loop reads CASSQWRGLGNEQFF. CDR3 coding DNA: TGTGCCAGCAGCCAATGGCGGGGTTTGGGGAATGAGCAGTTCTTC.